This T cell receptor beta chain was sequenced in a study of blood T cell repertoires in COVID-19. Overall study context: The samples span acute and convalescent COVID-19 from the United States, Italy and Spain. From T cells, B-cell-depleted T cells, or PBMCs came the material, which was cDNA or gDNA.

From germline, CDR1 is SEHNR and CDR2 FQNEAQ (reference sequence). There are 16 residues in the CDR3. Deletions cut 2 bases from V and 0 bases from J, with 11 bases between. In the original workflow: Nucleated cell counts were estimated from reference gene primer amplification. The data were produced by immunoSEQ multiplex PCR, yet TCRdb's version contains in-frame clones alone and is incomplete. The V and J calls and clone size were taken over from that table, and D and trimming were inferred from the DNA. The repertoire consists of 250,000 or so clones, with about 83% occurring once and the leading ten covering 10% to 15%.

The source is a man older than 75 with acute or convalescent COVID-19. The genes are TRBV7-9 and TRBJ1-3, with D possibly being TRBD1 (6 bases). The sample comprised peripheral blood. CDR3 nucleotides: TGTGCCAGCAGCTTACGACAGGCACTCTCTGGAAACACCATATATTTT. It specifies CASSLRQALSGNTIYF.